Described below is a single T cell receptor beta chain sequence and its context. This entry comes from a study of OX40 agonist ivuxolimab in advanced cancers. CDR1 MNHEY and CDR2 SVGAGI come from the germline V gene. The CDR3 contains 14 residues. The V end was cut by 2 bases, the J end by 9 bases, with 14 bases between. TCRdb's table, derived via immunoSEQ multiplex PCR, lists solely in-frame clones and lacks some. The sample consists of about 69,000 clones, nearly 90% of them appearing once. The chain employs TRBV6-5 and TRBJ2-1; weak D call: TRBD2 (5 bases). The clonotype was recovered from an adult with an advanced solid tumor such as melanoma, head and neck, liver or kidney cancer. Source: CD4+ or CD8+ T cells sorted from blood, taken in a trial of the OX40 agonist ivuxolimab. CDR3 sequence (DNA): TGTGCCAGCAGTTACGCCGGGGTAAGAGGTGAGCAGTTCTTC. It encodes CASSYAGVRGEQFF.